Reported below is one T cell receptor (beta chain). Its specificity is not known. This could be a read error, since a much larger clone is one nucleotide away. This sample was taken from a study of breast tumors, draining lymph nodes, adjacent tissues. TCRdb independently ran MiXCR on the multiplex PCR reads; one entry per CDR3 protein. The sample contains about 130,000 distinct CDR3 sequences, just under 20% of which appear only once. This CDR3 is 16 amino acids long. Germline CDR1 and CDR2: DFQATT and SNEGSKA (reference sequence). With V trimmed by 0 bases and J by 4 bases, 9 bases remained unmatched. Points from the study as a whole: The lymph node origin of tumor T cells was framed as consistent with a hypothesis, not demonstrated.

Axillary draining lymph nodes of breast cancer patients supplied the node samples. This clonotype originated in a female donor with breast cancer. Some clones in this sample may be carry-over from other donors' samples. The specimen was axillary lymph node tissue. The J gene is TRBJ2-1, the V gene TRBV20-1, with 7 positions matching TRBD2. CDR3 DNA: TGCAGTGCTAGAGATCTTTGGGGGGAGGGGTACAATGAGCAGTTCTTC. Translating gives CSARDLWGEGYNEQFF.